The 21 T cell receptor beta chains below come from one sample, sequenced in a study of low-dose radiotherapy and immunotherapy resistance in tumors. TRAV and TRBV primers primed cDNA for both TCRalpha and TCRbeta. With a V-primer adapter and a constant-region primer, TCRs were amplified for 20 PCR cycles. TCRdb re-derived calls from the reads in MiXCR, one entry per CDR3 protein. This table holds under 10,000 distinct CDR3 sequences, 61% found once. These receptors were taken from a human donor with advanced metastatic prostate, ovarian, gallbladder or colorectal cancer (not recorded which). This table probably holds off-target reads from a library built for another chain.

This clonotype is a singleton in its sample. The chain is built from TRBV12-3 or TRBV12-4 and TRBJ1-6; TRBD1 matches 8 bases. The ends lost 6 bases at V and 7 bases at J; junction bases unmatched: 8. This CDR3 is built from 15 residues. Written as DNA, the CDR3 is TGTGCCAGCAGCGGACACCAGGGGGCCAATTCACCCCTCCACTTT. It codes for CASSGHQGANSPLHF.

This sequence joins TRBV5-1 and TRBJ2-2, with TRBD2 as a possible D gene (5 bases). The CDR3 is 17 residues long. V was shortened by 6 bases and J by 3 bases, with 21 bases between the two germline ends. Germline values: CDR1 SGHRS, CDR2 YFSETQ. The chain's CDR3 is CASTRGSVVMDTGELFF. CDR3 DNA sequence: TGCGCCAGCACCCGAGGGAGCGTGGTTATGGACACCGGGGAGCTGTTTTTT.

The chain recombines TRBV4-3 with TRBJ1-4, with unresolved D. Trimming shortened V by 0 bases and J by 8 bases, and 13 bases separated the two germline ends. CDR1 and CDR2 from the germline V gene are LGHNA and YSLEER. The CDR3 contains 15 residues. CDR3 protein: CASSQDPVLGEKLFF. In nucleotides, the CDR3 is TGCGCCAGCAGCCAAGATCCGGTCTTGGGGGAAAAACTGTTTTTT.

The gene calls are TRBV20-1 and TRBJ2-5; D is possibly TRBD2 (6 bases). The V end lost 8 bases, the J end lost 5 bases, and 18 bases lay between the germline ends. The CDR3 totals 13 residues. Per germline, CDR1 DFQATT and CDR2 SNEGSKA (reference sequence). This CDR3 reads CSPLGGSGETQYF. The CDR3 DNA follows: TGCAGTCCCCTGGGTGGGAGCGGGGAGACCCAGTACTTC.

The J gene is TRBJ1-5, the V gene TRBV28, with no clear D. Germline V gives CDR1 MDHEN, CDR2 SYDVKM. This CDR3 is built from 15 residues. The V and J ends lost 4 bases and 4 bases respectively, with 14 bases between them. The CDR3 reads CASSSRGLGNQPQHF. The CDR3 bases are TGTGCCAGCAGTTCCCGTGGCCTTGGGAATCAGCCCCAGCATTTT.

The V gene is TRBV12-3 or TRBV12-4, the J gene TRBJ1-5; D not resolved. The CDR3 runs to 14 residues. V gave up 7 bases and J gave up 6 bases, with 16 bases separating them. The CDR3, as DNA: TGTGCCAGCACAGTTGGTGGGCCGGCTCAGCCCCAGCATTTT. Its translation is CASTVGGPAQPQHF.

V and J are TRBV6-1 and TRBJ1-6, with no clear D. Trimming took off 2 bases at V and 0 bases at J, with 11 bases between the two ends. The length of the CDR3 is 17 residues. The germline V gene has CDR1 MNHNS and CDR2 SASEGT. Here the CDR3 DNA reads TGTGCCAGCAGTGAAAGGGCAGTGAGCTCCTATAATTCACCCCTCCACTTT. It codes for CASSERAVSSYNSPLHF.

This clonotype has more than one count but fewer than ten. The V gene is TRBV28, the J gene TRBJ2-1, with TRBD2 matching over 12 bases. CDR1 and CDR2 from the germline V gene are MDHEN and SYDVKM. Trimming took 4 bases from V and 7 from J; bases not matched to a gene: 5. The CDR3 loop spans 15 amino acids. CDR3 residues: CASSSSGTSGNEQFF. DNA for the CDR3: TGTGCCAGCAGTTCATCCGGGACTAGCGGGAATGAGCAGTTCTTC.

As to this clonotype: One junction end disagrees with the germline gene, perhaps due to a read error. The gene calls are TRBV12-3 or TRBV12-4 and TRBJ2-5; 10 nucleotides line up with TRBD2. This CDR3 is built from 14 residues. The DNA for the CDR3 is TGTGTCAGCCGGGCTAGCGGGAGTAAAGAGACCCAGTACTTC. Translation gives CVSRASGSKETQYF.

In DNA form, the CDR3 reads TGTGCCAGCAGCCCCGTCGTGTCGGCTGAAGCTTTCTTT. This translates into CASSPVVSAEAFF. The gene calls are TRBV5-5 and TRBJ1-1; no clear D gene. CDR1 and CDR2 (germline): SGHKS, YYEKEE (reference sequence). The CDR3 runs to 13 residues. Trimming removed 4 bases from V and 6 bases from J, with 13 bases in between.

The chain employs TRBV11-2 and TRBJ2-3, with D possibly TRBD2 on 7 matching bases. In germline, CDR1 is SGHAT, CDR2 FQNNGV. The ends were cut back, 3 bases at V and 4 bases at J, with 23 bases in the middle. This CDR3 contains 18 residues. CDR3 coding DNA: TGTGCCAGCAGCTTCAGGCGCGGGGGCGGTGGCGGGGCAGATACGCAGTATTTT. Translating gives CASSFRRGGGGGADTQYF.

The V and J genes are TRBV28 and TRBJ2-2, with D maybe TRBD1 (6 bases). The CDR3 contains 11 residues. The V end was cut by 11 bases, the J end by 3 bases, with 7 bases between. The germline V gene encodes CDR1 MDHEN and CDR2 SYDVKM. The CDR3: CAAGDTGELFF. The CDR3, as DNA: TGTGCCGCAGGGGACACCGGGGAGCTGTTTTTT.

This clonotype has only a few counts. V and J are TRBV6-1 and TRBJ2-2; 8 bases are shared with TRBD1. With V trimmed by 2 bases and J by 7 bases, 6 bases remained unmatched. CDR1 MNHNS and CDR2 SASEGT come from the germline V gene. The CDR3 totals 15 residues. The CDR3 region is CASSENRGKGGELFF. The CDR3 region has the DNA TGTGCCAGCAGTGAAAACAGGGGGAAGGGCGGGGAGCTGTTTTTT.

The CDR3 loop is CSARDLGTATSTDTQYF. The CDR3 nucleotides read TGCAGTGCTAGAGATCTAGGGACAGCGACTAGCACAGATACGCAGTATTTT. The gene calls are TRBV20-1 and TRBJ2-3, with 7 bases fitting TRBD1. CDR1 is DFQATT and CDR2 is SNEGSKA in the germline V gene (reference sequence). Losses at the gene ends were 0 bases for V and 0 bases for J; bases not matched to a gene: 9. CDR3 length: 17 residues.

This clonotype was counted a single time. The chain carries TRBV12-3 or TRBV12-4 and TRBJ2-1; D gene uncertain. The CDR3 covers 11 residues. Trimming stripped 8 bases from V and 10 bases from J, with 12 bases between. The CDR3 DNA reads TGTGCCAGCGGCCTGCCCAGCGAGCAGTTCTTC. This encodes CASGLPSEQFF.

The chain couples TRBV12-3 or TRBV12-4 to TRBJ1-2, with TRBD1 matching 7 bases. This CDR3 comprises 16 residues. V dropped 7 bases and J dropped 4; count of bases not matched to a gene: 15. CDR3 in DNA: TGTGCCAGCATCTCAAAGGGTGAGGGGGCGACCTATGGCTACACCTTC. It yields the protein CASISKGEGATYGYTF.

The V call is TRBV7-2, the J call TRBJ2-4; 15 nucleotides match TRBD2. The CDR3 loop spans 19 amino acids. V was clipped by 5 bases and J by 7 bases; unmatched bases: 15. Germline CDR1 is SGHTA and CDR2 is FQGNSA. CDR3 sequence (DNA): TGTGCCAGCAGCCCTCACGGGACTAGCGGGAGGAGGACGGGTAACATTCAGTACTTC. Protein: CASSPHGTSGRRTGNIQYF.

This clonotype was seen more than once but under ten times. The genes are TRBV11-1 and TRBJ2-3; 10 bases fit TRBD1. Germline-derived CDR1 and CDR2 are SGHAT and FQDESV (reference sequence). J gave up 4 bases and V 5 bases, and 6 bases lay outside the gene matches. CDR3 size: 15 residues. The CDR3: CASSRSGTGADTQYF. In nucleotides, the CDR3 is TGTGCCAGCAGCCGATCCGGGACAGGGGCAGATACGCAGTATTTT.

This rearrangement joins TRBV24-1 to TRBJ1-2, with 9 bases aligning to TRBD1. The V and J ends lost 4 bases and 7 bases, in that order; junction bases with no gene match: 3. Per the germline V gene, CDR1 is KGHDR and CDR2 is SFDVKD. CDR3 length: 13 amino acids. The CDR3 DNA is TGTGCCACCAGTGACCAGACAGGGGGTGGCTACACCTTC. As protein: CATSDQTGGGYTF.

The rearrangement links TRBV6-6 to TRBJ1-1, with TRBD1 as a possible D gene (5 bases). Trimming left V 2 bases short and J 7 bases short, with 11 bases between. Per germline, CDR1 MNHNY and CDR2 SVGAGI (reference sequence). The CDR3 covers 13 residues. The CDR3 is CASSYEQAFEAFF. CDR3 bases: TGTGCCAGCAGTTACGAACAGGCCTTTGAAGCTTTCTTT.

The V gene is TRBV12-3 or TRBV12-4, the J gene TRBJ2-3; D unclear. Trimming took off 4 bases at V and 6 bases at J, with 11 bases between the two ends. This CDR3 is built from 13 residues. The CDR3 spells CASSSPPSDTQYF. The DNA of the CDR3 is TGTGCCAGCAGTTCCCCGCCGAGCGATACGCAGTATTTT.